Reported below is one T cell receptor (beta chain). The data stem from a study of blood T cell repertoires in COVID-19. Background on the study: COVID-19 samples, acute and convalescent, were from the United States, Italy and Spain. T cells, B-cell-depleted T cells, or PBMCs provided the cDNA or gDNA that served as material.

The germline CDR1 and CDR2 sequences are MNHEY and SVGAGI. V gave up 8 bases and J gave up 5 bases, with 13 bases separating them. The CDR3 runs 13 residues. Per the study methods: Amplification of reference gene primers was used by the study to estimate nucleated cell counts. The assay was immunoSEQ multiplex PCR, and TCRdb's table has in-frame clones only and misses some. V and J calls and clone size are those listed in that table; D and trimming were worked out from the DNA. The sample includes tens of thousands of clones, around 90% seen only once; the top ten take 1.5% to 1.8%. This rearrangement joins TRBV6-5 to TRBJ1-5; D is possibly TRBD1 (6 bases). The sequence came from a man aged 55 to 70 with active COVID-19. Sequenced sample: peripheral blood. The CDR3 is CASGGATDQPQHF. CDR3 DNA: TGTGCCAGCGGGGGGGCCACAGATCAGCCCCAGCATTTT.